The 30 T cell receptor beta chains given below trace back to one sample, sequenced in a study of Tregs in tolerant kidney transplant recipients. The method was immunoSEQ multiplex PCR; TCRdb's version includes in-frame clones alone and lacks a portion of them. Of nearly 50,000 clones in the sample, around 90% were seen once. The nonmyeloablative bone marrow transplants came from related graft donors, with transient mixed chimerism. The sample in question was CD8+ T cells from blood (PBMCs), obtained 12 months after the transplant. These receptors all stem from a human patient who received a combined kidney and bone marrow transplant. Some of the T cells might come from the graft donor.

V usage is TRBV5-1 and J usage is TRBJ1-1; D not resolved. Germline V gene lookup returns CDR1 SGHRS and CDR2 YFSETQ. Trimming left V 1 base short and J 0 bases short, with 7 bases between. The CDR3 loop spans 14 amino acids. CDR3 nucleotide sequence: TGCGCCAGCAGCTTGAGGGAGATGAACACTGAAGCTTTCTTT. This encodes CASSLREMNTEAFF.

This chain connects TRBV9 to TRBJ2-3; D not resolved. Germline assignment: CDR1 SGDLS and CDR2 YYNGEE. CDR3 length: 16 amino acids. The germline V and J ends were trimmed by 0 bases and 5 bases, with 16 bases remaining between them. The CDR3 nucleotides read TGTGCCAGCAGCGTAGCGGAATATCGGAGAGGAGATACGCAGTATTTT. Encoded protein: CASSVAEYRRGDTQYF. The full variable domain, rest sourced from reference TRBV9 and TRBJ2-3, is DSGVTQTPKHLITATGQRVTLRCSPRSGDLSVYWYQQSLDQGLQFLIQYYNGEERAKGNILERFSAQQFPDLHSELNLSSLELGDSALYFCASSVAEYRRGDTQYFGPGTRLTVL.

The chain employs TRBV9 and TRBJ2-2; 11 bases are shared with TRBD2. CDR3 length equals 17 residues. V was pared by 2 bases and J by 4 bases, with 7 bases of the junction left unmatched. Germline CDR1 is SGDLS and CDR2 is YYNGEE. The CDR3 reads CASSVSSGRNPTGELFF. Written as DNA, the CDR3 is TGTGCCAGCAGCGTTTCTAGCGGGAGGAATCCCACCGGGGAGCTGTTTTTT. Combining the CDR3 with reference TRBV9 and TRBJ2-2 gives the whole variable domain DSGVTQTPKHLITATGQRVTLRCSPRSGDLSVYWYQQSLDQGLQFLIQYYNGEERAKGNILERFSAQQFPDLHSELNLSSLELGDSALYFCASSVSSGRNPTGELFFGEGSRLTVL.

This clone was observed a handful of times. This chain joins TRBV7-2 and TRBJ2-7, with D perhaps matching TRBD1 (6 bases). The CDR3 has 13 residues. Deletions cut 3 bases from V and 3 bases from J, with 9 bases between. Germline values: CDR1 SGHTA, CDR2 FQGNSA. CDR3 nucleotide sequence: TGTGCCAGCAGCTTCTCAGGGGTCTACGAGCAGTACTTC. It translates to CASSFSGVYEQYF.

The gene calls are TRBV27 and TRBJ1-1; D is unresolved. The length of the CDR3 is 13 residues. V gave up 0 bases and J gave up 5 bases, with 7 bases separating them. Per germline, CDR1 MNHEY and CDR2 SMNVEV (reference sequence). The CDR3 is CASSLSVRTEAFF. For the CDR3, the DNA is TGTGCCAGCAGTTTATCTGTGAGGACTGAAGCTTTCTTT.

As DNA, the CDR3 is TGTGCCAGCAGCTTGCGGCAGGGGAACTATGGCTACACCTTC. It yields the protein CASSLRQGNYGYTF. The chain joins TRBV5-6 to TRBJ1-2; tentative D call: TRBD1 (6 bases). V was shortened by 1 base and J by 2 bases, with 9 bases between the two germline ends. Germline CDR1 is SGHDT and CDR2 is YYEEEE. The CDR3 consists of 14 residues.

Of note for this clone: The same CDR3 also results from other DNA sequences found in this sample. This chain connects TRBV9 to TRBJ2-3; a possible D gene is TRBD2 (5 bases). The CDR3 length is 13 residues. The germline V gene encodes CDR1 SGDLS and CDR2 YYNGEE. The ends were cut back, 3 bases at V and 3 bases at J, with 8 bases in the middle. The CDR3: CASSEAATDTQYF. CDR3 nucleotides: TGTGCCAGCAGCGAAGCGGCAACAGATACGCAGTATTTT. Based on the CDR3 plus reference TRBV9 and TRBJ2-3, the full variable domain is DSGVTQTPKHLITATGQRVTLRCSPRSGDLSVYWYQQSLDQGLQFLIQYYNGEERAKGNILERFSAQQFPDLHSELNLSSLELGDSALYFCASSEAATDTQYFGPGTRLTVL.

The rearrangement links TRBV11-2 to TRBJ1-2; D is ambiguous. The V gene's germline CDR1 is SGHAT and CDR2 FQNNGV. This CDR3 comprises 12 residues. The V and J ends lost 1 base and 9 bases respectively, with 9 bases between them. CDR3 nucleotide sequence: TGTGCCAGCAGCTTAGTCGGGAAACGCTACACCTTC. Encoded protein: CASSLVGKRYTF.

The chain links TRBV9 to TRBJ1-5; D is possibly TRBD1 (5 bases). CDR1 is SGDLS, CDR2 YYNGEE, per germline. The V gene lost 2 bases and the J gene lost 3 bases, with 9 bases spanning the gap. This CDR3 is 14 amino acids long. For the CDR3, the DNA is TGTGCCAGCAGCGTGGGGGGGAACAATCAGCCCCAGCATTTT. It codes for CASSVGGNNQPQHF.

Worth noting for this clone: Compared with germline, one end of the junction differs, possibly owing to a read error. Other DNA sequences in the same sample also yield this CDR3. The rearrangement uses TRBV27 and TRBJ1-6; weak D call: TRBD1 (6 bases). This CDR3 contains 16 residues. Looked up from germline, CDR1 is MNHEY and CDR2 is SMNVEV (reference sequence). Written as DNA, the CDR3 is TGTGCCAGCAGTTTATCGTACGGGGGGCTAAATTCCCCCCTCCACTTT. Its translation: CASSLSYGGLNSPLHF.

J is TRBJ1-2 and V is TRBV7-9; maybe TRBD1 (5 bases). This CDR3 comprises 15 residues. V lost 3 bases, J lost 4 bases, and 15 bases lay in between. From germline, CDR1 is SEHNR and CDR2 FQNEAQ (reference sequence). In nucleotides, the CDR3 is TGTGCCAGCAGCTTCGACAGCGCCGCTGGCTATGGCTACACCTTC. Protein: CASSFDSAAGYGYTF. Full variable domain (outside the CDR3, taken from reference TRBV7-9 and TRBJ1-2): DTGVSQNPRHKITKRGQNVTFRCDPISEHNRLYWYRQTLGQGPEFLTYFQNEAQLEKSRLLSDRFSAERPKGSFSTLEIQRTEQGDSAMYLCASSFDSAAGYGYTFGSGTRLTVV.

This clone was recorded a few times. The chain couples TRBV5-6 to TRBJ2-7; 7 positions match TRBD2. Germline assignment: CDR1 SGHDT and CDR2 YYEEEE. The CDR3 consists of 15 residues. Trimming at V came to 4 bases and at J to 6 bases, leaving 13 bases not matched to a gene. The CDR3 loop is CASSLAALRRREQYF. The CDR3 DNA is TGTGCCAGCAGCCTAGCGGCGCTAAGGAGACGCGAGCAGTACTTC.

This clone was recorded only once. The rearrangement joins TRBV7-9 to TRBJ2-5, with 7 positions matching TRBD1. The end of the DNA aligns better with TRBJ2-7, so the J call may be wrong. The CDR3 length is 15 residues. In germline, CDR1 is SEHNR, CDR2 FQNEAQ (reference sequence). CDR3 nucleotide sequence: TGTGCCAGCAGCGCGAGGGACAGCCCCGTCCTCGAGCAGTACTTC. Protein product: CASSARDSPVLEQYF.

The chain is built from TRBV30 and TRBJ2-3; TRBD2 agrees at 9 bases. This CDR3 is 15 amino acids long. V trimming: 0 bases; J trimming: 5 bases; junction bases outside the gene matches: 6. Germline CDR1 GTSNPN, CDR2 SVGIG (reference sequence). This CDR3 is CAWSVASGVGDTQYF. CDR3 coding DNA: TGTGCCTGGAGTGTGGCTAGCGGGGTGGGAGATACGCAGTATTTT.

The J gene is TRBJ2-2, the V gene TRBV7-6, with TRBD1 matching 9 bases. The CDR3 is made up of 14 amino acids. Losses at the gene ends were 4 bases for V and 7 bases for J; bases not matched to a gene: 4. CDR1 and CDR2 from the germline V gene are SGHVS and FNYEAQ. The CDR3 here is CASSSGQGIGELFF. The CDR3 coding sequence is TGTGCCAGCAGCTCGGGACAGGGCATCGGGGAGCTGTTTTTT.

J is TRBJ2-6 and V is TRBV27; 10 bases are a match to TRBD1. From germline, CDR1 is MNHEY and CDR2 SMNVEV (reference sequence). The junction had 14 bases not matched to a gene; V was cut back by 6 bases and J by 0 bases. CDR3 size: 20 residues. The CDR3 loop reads CASRQHPGQGPFSGANVLTF. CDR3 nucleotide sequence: TGTGCCAGCAGACAACACCCGGGACAGGGGCCCTTCTCTGGGGCCAACGTCCTGACTTTC.

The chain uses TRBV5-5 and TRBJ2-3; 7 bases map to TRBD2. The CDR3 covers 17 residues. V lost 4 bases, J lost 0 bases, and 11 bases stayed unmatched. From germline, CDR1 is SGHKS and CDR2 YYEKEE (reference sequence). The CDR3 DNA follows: TGTGCCAGCAGCATATCGGTCGGGAGGCTTAGCACAGATACGCAGTATTTT. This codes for CASSISVGRLSTDTQYF.

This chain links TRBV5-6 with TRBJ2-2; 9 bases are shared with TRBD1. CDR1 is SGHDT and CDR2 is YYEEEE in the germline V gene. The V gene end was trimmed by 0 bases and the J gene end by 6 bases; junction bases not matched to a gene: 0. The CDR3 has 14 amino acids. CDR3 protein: CASSLGTGAGELFF. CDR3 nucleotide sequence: TGTGCCAGCAGCTTGGGGACAGGGGCCGGGGAGCTGTTTTTT.

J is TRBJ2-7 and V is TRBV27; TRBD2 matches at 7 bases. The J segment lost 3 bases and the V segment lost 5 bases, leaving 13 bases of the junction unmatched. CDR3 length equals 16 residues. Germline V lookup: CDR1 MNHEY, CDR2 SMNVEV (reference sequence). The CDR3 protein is CASSPGWGGSLYEQYF. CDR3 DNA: TGTGCCAGCAGTCCCGGTTGGGGCGGGAGTCTCTACGAGCAGTACTTC.

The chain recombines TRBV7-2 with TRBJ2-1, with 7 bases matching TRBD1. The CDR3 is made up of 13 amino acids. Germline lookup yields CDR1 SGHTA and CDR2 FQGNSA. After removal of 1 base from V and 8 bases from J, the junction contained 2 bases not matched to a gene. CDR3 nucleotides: TGTGCCAGCAGCTTAGACAGGGGCCATGAGCAGTTCTTC. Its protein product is CASSLDRGHEQFF.

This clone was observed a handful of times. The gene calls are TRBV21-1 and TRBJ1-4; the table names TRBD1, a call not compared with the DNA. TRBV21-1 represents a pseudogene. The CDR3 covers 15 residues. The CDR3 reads CASSPQGGLREKLFF. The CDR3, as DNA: TGTGCCAGCAGCCCGCAGGGTGGGTTGAGGGAAAAACTGTTTTTT.

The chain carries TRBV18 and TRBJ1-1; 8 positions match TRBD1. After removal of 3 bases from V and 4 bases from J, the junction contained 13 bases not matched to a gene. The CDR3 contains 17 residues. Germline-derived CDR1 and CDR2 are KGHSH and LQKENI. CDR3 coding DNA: TGTGCCAGCTCACCCTCGGGACAGGCTCGCTTGAGCACTGAAGCTTTCTTT. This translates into CASSPSGQARLSTEAFF.

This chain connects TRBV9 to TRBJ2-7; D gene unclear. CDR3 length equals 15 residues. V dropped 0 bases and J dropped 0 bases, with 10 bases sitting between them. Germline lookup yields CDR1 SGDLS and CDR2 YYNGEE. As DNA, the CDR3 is TGTGCCAGCAGCGTAGGGGCAGTCAGCTCCTACGAGCAGTACTTC. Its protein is CASSVGAVSSYEQYF.

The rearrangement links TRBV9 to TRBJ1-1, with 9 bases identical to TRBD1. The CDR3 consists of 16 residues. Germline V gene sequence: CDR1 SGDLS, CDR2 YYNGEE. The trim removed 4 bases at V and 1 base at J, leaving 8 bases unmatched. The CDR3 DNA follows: TGTGCCAGCAGCCCCGGACCGGGACAGGGGAACACTGAAGCTTTCTTT. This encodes CASSPGPGQGNTEAFF.

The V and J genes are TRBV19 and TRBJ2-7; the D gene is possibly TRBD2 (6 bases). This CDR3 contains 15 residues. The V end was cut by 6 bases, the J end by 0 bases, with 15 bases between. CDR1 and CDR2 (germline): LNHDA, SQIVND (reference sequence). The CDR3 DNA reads TGTGCCAGTAGCCTGTCTAGCGACAGCTCCTACGAGCAGTACTTC. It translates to CASSLSSDSSYEQYF.

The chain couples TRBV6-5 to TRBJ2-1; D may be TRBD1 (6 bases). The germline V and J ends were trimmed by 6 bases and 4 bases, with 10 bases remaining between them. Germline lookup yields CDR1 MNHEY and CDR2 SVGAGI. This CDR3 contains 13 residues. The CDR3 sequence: CASSPQGYNEQFF. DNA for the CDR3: TGTGCCAGCAGCCCACAGGGTTACAATGAGCAGTTCTTC.

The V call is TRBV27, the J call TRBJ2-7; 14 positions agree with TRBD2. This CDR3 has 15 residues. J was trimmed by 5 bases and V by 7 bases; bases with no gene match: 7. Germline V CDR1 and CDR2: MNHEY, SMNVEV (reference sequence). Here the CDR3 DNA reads TGTGCCAGCACCCCGGGACTAGCGGGAGTCCACGAGCAGTACTTC. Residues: CASTPGLAGVHEQYF.

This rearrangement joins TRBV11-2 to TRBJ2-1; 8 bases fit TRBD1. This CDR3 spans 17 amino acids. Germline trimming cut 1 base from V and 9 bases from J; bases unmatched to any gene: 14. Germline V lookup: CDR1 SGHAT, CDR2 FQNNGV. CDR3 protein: CASSLVAWQGARGEQFF. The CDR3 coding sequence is TGTGCCAGCAGCTTAGTGGCGTGGCAGGGGGCACGGGGTGAGCAGTTCTTC.

The CDR3 nucleotides are TGTGCCAGCAGCTTACAGTACCAAGAGACCCAGTACTTC. Translating it yields CASSLQYQETQYF. This chain links TRBV7-7 with TRBJ2-5; D is unresolved. The CDR3 covers 13 residues. The V end was cut by 2 bases, the J end by 0 bases, with 4 bases between. CDR1 is SSHAT and CDR2 is FNYEAQ in the germline V gene (reference sequence).

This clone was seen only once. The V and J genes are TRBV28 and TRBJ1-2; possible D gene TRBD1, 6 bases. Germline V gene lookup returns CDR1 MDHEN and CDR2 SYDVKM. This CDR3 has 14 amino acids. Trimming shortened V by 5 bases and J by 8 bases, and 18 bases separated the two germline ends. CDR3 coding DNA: TGTGCCAGCAGTATCAACTACTACAGGGAGGGCTACACCTTC. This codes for CASSINYYREGYTF.